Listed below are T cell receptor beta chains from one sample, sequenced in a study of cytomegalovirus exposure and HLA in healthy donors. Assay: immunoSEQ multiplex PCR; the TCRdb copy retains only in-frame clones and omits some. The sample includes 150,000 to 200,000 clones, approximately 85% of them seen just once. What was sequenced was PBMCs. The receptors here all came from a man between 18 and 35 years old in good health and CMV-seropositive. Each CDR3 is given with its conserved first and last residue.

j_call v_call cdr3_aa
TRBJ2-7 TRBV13 CASRATGKRYEQYF
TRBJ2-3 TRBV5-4 CASSSQFGSGGGVDTQYF
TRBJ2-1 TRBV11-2 CASSFLTSGGVHEQFF
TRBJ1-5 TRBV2 CASSGDIYQPQHF
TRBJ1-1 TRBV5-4 CASSLEGGSMTEAFF
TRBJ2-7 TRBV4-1 CASSLTGTEQYF
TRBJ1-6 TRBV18 CASLIGGQGVNSPLHF
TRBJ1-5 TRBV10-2 CASSVGLRQPQHF
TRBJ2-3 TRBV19 CASTLRKLAGGTDTQYF
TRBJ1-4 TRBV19 CASSISGLGGTNEKLFF
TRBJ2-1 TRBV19 CASSHRTGGYNEQFF
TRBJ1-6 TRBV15 CATSNTGDSPLHF
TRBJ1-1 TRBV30 CAWSLRDTEAFF
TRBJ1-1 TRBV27 CASSRGTGPNTEAFF
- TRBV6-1 CASRERGTYEQYF
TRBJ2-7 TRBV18 CASSAGTGPTYEQYF
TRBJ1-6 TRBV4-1 CASSQDSIGSTPNSPLHF
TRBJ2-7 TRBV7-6 CASSLGGDEQYF
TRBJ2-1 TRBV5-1 CASSPRQALSYNEQFF
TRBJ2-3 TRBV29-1 CSVGLDRDDTASTDTQYF
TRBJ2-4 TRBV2 CASSPTGVAKNIQYF
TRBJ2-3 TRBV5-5 CASSAVGAGRLGTDTQYF
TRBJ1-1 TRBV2 CASARTTALNTEAFF
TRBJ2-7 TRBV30 CAWAGGYEQYF
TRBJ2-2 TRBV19 CATRPGAGTGELFF
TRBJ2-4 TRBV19 CASSWRQVGKNIQYF
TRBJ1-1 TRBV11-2 CASSLERGEAFF
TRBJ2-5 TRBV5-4 CASSGPLAGARETQYF
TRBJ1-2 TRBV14 CASSRELNYGYTF
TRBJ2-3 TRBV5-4 CASTERGVTDTQYF
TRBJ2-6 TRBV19 CASSRQGTSSGANVLTF
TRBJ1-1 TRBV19 CASSMRRRDTEAFF
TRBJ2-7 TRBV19 CASRGGGQSYEQYF
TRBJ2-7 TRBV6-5 CASSYGGSEQYF